Listed below are T cell receptor beta chains from one sample, sequenced in a study of T cell responses to AZD1222 COVID-19 vaccine. Produced via immunoSEQ multiplex PCR; TCRdb's table is partial and in-frame only. The sample consists of some 110,000 clones, 75% to 90% of them appearing once. Here the sequenced sample was peripheral blood, taken on day 0 of AZD1222 vaccination. The receptor set was obtained from an adult in good health. Both conserved end residues are part of each CDR3. The size entry is marked missing in some rows and otherwise reads once, few, many or a size class.

J,size,V,CDR3
TRBJ2-7,NA,TRBV28,CASSLMGSLYEQYF
TRBJ1-5,NA,TRBV7-8,CASSLGPKDQPQHF
TRBJ2-1,NA,TRBV4-1,CASSHNGPQAPGGNEQFF
TRBJ2-7,NA,TRBV5-1,CARLDRGGSYEQYF
TRBJ1-1,NA,TRBV5-1,CASTRDGMPGPEAFF
TRBJ2-3,NA,TRBV6-5,CASSPSGLGNTQYF
TRBJ1-2,NA,TRBV3-1/TRBV3-2,CASSQDSVNYGYTF
TRBJ1-2,NA,TRBV7-2,CASTTGTYGYTF
TRBJ1-1,NA,TRBV29-1,CSVVRGLNTEAFF
TRBJ2-3,NA,TRBV6-6,CASSYFGGTDTQYF
TRBJ1-4,NA,TRBV7-9,CASSPLGEFETNEKLFF
TRBJ1-1,NA,TRBV6-5,CASSYSTGRLNTEAFF
TRBJ1-2,NA,TRBV28,CASSFGTGDGYTF
TRBJ1-5,NA,TRBV12-3/TRBV12-4,CASSPTGWQPQHF
TRBJ2-5,NA,TRBV5-1,CASSSGERQQETQYF
TRBJ1-4,NA,TRBV5-4,CASSSPPVGMGNEKLFF
TRBJ2-7,NA,TRBV30,CAWSGPGQRYEQYF
TRBJ1-1,NA,TRBV28,CAIARGWTEAFF
TRBJ1-2,few,TRBV6-1,CASSGAGGQGIGYTF
TRBJ2-7,NA,TRBV15,CATSNGLYYEQYF
TRBJ2-7,NA,TRBV7-6,CASSSHRETYEQYF
TRBJ1-2,NA,TRBV5-6,CASSAGQGARGYTF
TRBJ1-1,NA,TRBV28,CASSLWGTGGRTEAFF
TRBJ1-3,NA,TRBV30,CAWSVLGGAGGNTIYF
TRBJ1-2,NA,TRBV5-1,CASSLGMGANYGYTF
TRBJ2-5,once,TRBV2,CASRWAGSQETQYF
TRBJ1-1,NA,TRBV30,CAWAQVEAFF
TRBJ1-1,NA,TRBV27,CASSIDRGTEAFF
TRBJ2-3,NA,TRBV5-1,CASSLQAGDTQYF
TRBJ1-5,NA,TRBV7-9,CASSPGTGQPQHF
TRBJ1-3,NA,TRBV5-6,CASSRTFTSSGNTIYF
TRBJ2-4,NA,TRBV4-1,CASSPGPGVGAKNIQYF
TRBJ1-5,NA,TRBV5-5,CASSLTGTGVEQPQHF
TRBJ1-1,NA,TRBV14,CASSLLGLTNTEAFF
TRBJ1-3,NA,TRBV5-1,CASSVDSSDTIYF
TRBJ2-1,NA,TRBV5-1,CASSSPAGGDEQFF
TRBJ2-5,NA,TRBV30,CAWSGLGETQYF
TRBJ2-7,NA,TRBV28,CASSPSDRGTTEQYF
TRBJ2-5,NA,TRBV7-9,CASSRDRGQETQYF
TRBJ2-1,NA,TRBV7-9,CASSLGQAGYNEQFF
TRBJ2-1,NA,TRBV6-5,CASSPGTGDEQFF
TRBJ2-2,NA,TRBV5-1,CASSRGGWTGELFF
TRBJ2-3,NA,TRBV10-3,CAISAGTSGTDTQYF
TRBJ2-1,NA,TRBV4-3,CASSQGWTGRTGEQFF
TRBJ2-7,NA,TRBV10-3,CATMGQPYEQYF
TRBJ2-1,NA,TRBV27,CASFLDGSQFF
TRBJ2-5,NA,TRBV7-8,CASGDRREETQYF
TRBJ2-7,NA,TRBV19,CASSILGETYEQYF
TRBJ1-5,NA,TRBV2,CASGQLLNQPQHF
TRBJ1-1,NA,TRBV28,CASSLWDLIGLNTEAFF
TRBJ1-2,NA,TRBV7-2,CASSFTDDNYGYTF
TRBJ1-4,NA,TRBV18,CASSPPREKLFF
TRBJ2-7,NA,TRBV14,CASSRYGAIGRHEQYF
TRBJ2-7,NA,TRBV11-3,CASTFDLYYEQYF
TRBJ2-7,NA,TRBV9,CASSVGTAYEQYF
TRBJ1-6,NA,TRBV23-1,CASSHSGTLSCNSPLHF
TRBJ1-1,NA,TRBV7-9,CASSLEAFF